This TCR beta chain was captured in a study of blood T cell repertoires in COVID-19. For the study at large: Specimens from acute and convalescent COVID-19 originated in the United States, Italy and Spain. The analysed material was cDNA or gDNA that came from T cells, B-cell-depleted T cells, or PBMCs.

In the authors' workflow: The assay estimated nucleated cells by amplifying reference gene primers. Clones were read by immunoSEQ multiplex PCR, and TCRdb kept only the in-frame ones, dropping some. That table is the source of V, J and clone size, and D and trimming were worked out from the DNA. Here the sample spans roughly 390,000 clones, 85% being singletons. V was cut by 4 bases and J by 5 bases, with 11 bases left in between. Per the germline V gene, CDR1 is LNHDA and CDR2 is SQIVND (reference sequence). This CDR3 is 13 amino acids long. The chain recombines TRBV19 with TRBJ1-1, with a weak D call TRBD1 (6 bases). Source material: peripheral blood. This receptor was taken from a woman aged 18-30 years with acute or convalescent COVID-19. The CDR3 region is CASSRGLETEAFF. Written as DNA, the CDR3 is TGTGCCAGTAGTAGGGGGCTGGAGACTGAAGCTTTCTTT.